This T cell receptor (beta chain) was sequenced during a study of OX40 agonist ivuxolimab in advanced cancers. Across the study: An agonistic anti-OX40 (CD134) antibody, ivuxolimab, was used to treat the patients. Findings and caveats of the study: The mean number of expanded clones was higher in CD8+ T cells than in CD4+.

Assay: immunoSEQ multiplex PCR; the TCRdb copy retains only in-frame clones and omits some. In the table there are about 86,000 clones, around 90% of which are singletons. The timepoints at which blood was sampled were baseline, cycle 4 day 1, and cycle 7 day 1. As for this clone: Its antigen is undetermined.

Looked up from germline, CDR1 is MGHRA and CDR2 is YSYEKL. Trimming stripped 4 bases from V and 8 bases from J, with 12 bases between. The CDR3 runs 13 residues. V and J are TRBV4-1 and TRBJ2-1; D remains ambiguous. Specimen: CD4+ or CD8+ T cells sorted from blood, collected in a trial of the OX40 agonist ivuxolimab. The clonotype comes from an adult with an advanced solid tumor such as melanoma, head and neck, liver or kidney cancer. The CDR3 nucleotides read TGCGCCAGCAGCCGAGGCCCCTTCGATGAGCAGTTCTTC. This codes for CASSRGPFDEQFF.